The 18 T cell receptor beta chains presented below share a single source sample, sequenced in a study of shared clonotypes between healthy human individuals. Clones were sequenced by immunoSEQ multiplex PCR, and TCRdb holds only the in-frame ones, with some missing. The sample includes some 2,400,000 clones, around 95% seen only once; the top ten take roughly 0.13%. The specimen sequenced was naive CD4+ T cells sorted from blood. Regarding subset: CD45RA+ positively selected. These receptors originate from a man between 18 and 35 years old in good health.

This clone has just one count. The genes are TRBV25-1 and TRBJ2-5; 13 bases agree with TRBD2. The CDR3 totals 18 residues. Germline V CDR1 and CDR2: MGHDK, SYGVNS. V shed 4 bases, J shed 3 bases, and the junction held 11 bases outside the gene matches. The CDR3 DNA reads as TGTGCCAGCAGTGCGAACAGGGGACTAGCGGGACTGAAAGAGACCCAGTACTTC. Protein sequence: CASSANRGLAGLKETQYF.

The chain has TRBV11-2 and TRBJ2-7; 8 bases fit TRBD2. With 3 bases clipped from V and 0 bases from J, the junction kept 13 bases outside the gene matches. The CDR3 consists of 18 residues. Germline V gene data show CDR1 as SGHAT and CDR2 as FQNNGV. CDR3 sequence reads: CASSLRLIAGSSSYEQYF. The DNA of the CDR3 is TGTGCCAGCAGCTTGCGTTTGATAGCGGGATCGAGCTCCTACGAGCAGTACTTC.

The chain employs TRBV6-5 and TRBJ1-5, with TRBD1 as a possible D gene (5 bases). Germline V gives CDR1 MNHEY, CDR2 SVGAGI. The CDR3 runs 14 residues. Trimming removed 6 bases at V and 9 bases at J, with 18 bases between. CDR3 bases: TGTGCCAGCAGGGCGGCTCAGGGTTTTGGGCCCCAGCATTTT. Its protein is CASRAAQGFGPQHF.

The chain joins TRBV2 to TRBJ1-5, with D hard to call. V was pared by 7 bases and J by 0 bases, with 7 bases between. The CDR3 loop spans 13 amino acids. Germline CDR1 is SNHLY and CDR2 is FYNNEI. The CDR3, as DNA: TGTGCCAGCACGGACGATAGCAATCAGCCCCAGCATTTT. Translating it yields CASTDDSNQPQHF.

The J gene is TRBJ1-1, the V gene TRBV4-1; 8 bases align to TRBD1. CDR1 and CDR2 from the germline V gene are MGHRA and YSYEKL. The CDR3 runs 14 residues. V trimming: 4 bases; J trimming: 4 bases; junction bases outside the gene matches: 5. CDR3 coding DNA: TGCGCCAGCAGCCGAGGACAGGGATTCACTGAAGCTTTCTTT. It yields the protein CASSRGQGFTEAFF.

The chain recombines TRBV6-1 with TRBJ1-1; D is ambiguous. Trimming took off 7 bases at V and 3 bases at J, with 9 bases between the two ends. The germline gives CDR1 MNHNS, CDR2 SASEGT. The CDR3 runs 12 residues. CDR3 bases: TGTGCCAGCACGGAGCGTCACACTGAAGCTTTCTTT. This sequence encodes CASTERHTEAFF.

A remark on this clone: Other DNA sequences in the sample encode the same CDR3. The chain couples TRBV30 to TRBJ2-7; D perhaps matches TRBD2 (5 bases). Germline V lookup: CDR1 GTSNPN, CDR2 SVGIG (reference sequence). V was pared by 0 bases and J by 4 bases, with 10 bases between. The CDR3 contains 13 residues. The CDR3 DNA reads as TGTGCCTGGAGTGTACGGGGTCCATACGAGCAGTACTTC. Protein product: CAWSVRGPYEQYF.

This sequence joins TRBV9 and TRBJ2-1; TRBD2 matches at 7 bases. The germline V gene encodes CDR1 SGDLS and CDR2 YYNGEE. With V trimmed by 0 bases and J by 0 bases, 6 bases remained unmatched. The CDR3 is 17 amino acids. CDR3 residues: CASSVGERGSSYNEQFF. The CDR3 nucleotides are TGTGCCAGCAGCGTAGGAGAGCGGGGTAGCTCCTACAATGAGCAGTTCTTC.

This rearrangement joins TRBV7-9 to TRBJ1-3; D gene unclear. Germline V gene data show CDR1 as SEHNR and CDR2 as FQNEAQ (reference sequence). V dropped 5 bases and J dropped 0 bases, with 8 bases sitting between them. The CDR3 is made up of 14 amino acids. CDR3 residues: CASSHISSGNTIYF. CDR3 DNA sequence: TGTGCCAGCAGCCATATATCCTCTGGAAACACCATATATTTT. The variable domain in full, completed from reference TRBV7-9 and TRBJ1-3, reads DTGVSQNPRHKITKRGQNVTFRCDPISEHNRLYWYRQTLGQGPEFLTYFQNEAQLEKSRLLSDRFSAERPKGSFSTLEIQRTEQGDSAMYLCASSHISSGNTIYFGEGSWLTVV.

The chain has TRBV5-6 and TRBJ1-2; 8 nucleotides align to TRBD1. In germline, CDR1 is SGHDT, CDR2 YYEEEE. This CDR3 contains 15 residues. The V gene end was trimmed by 4 bases and the J gene end by 5 bases; junction bases not matched to a gene: 10. The chain's CDR3 is CASSPEDRAGYGYTF. The CDR3, as DNA: TGTGCCAGCAGCCCGGAGGACAGGGCAGGATATGGCTACACCTTC.

V and J are TRBV5-4 and TRBJ2-7, with D maybe TRBD1 (5 bases). Germline CDR1 and CDR2: SGHNT and YYREEE (reference sequence). The CDR3 runs to 14 residues. V dropped 3 bases and J dropped 4 bases, with 14 bases sitting between them. Here the CDR3 DNA reads TGTGCCAGCAGCTCACAGGCTGGGCCGTACGAGCAGTACTTC. As protein: CASSSQAGPYEQYF.

The rearrangement uses TRBV10-1 and TRBJ2-4, with D perhaps being TRBD1 or TRBD2 (6 bases each). This CDR3 spans 18 amino acids. The germline CDR1 and CDR2 sequences are WNHNN and SYGVQD (reference sequence). Trimming pared 0 bases from V and 1 base from J, leaving 16 bases between. The CDR3 region has the DNA TGCGCCAGCAGTGAGTCGACTCAGACAGGAGGGGCCAAAAACATTCAGTACTTC. Encoded protein: CASSESTQTGGAKNIQYF.

J is TRBJ1-2 and V is TRBV2, with 9 bases that match TRBD1. J was trimmed by 2 bases and V by 6 bases; bases with no gene match: 1. The CDR3 covers 13 residues. CDR1 SNHLY and CDR2 FYNNEI come from the germline V gene. This CDR3 reads CASRGQGNYGYTF. The CDR3 region has the DNA TGTGCCAGCAGAGGACAGGGGAACTATGGCTACACCTTC. Full variable domain (rest looked up from reference TRBV2 and TRBJ1-2): EPEVTQTPSHQVTQMGQEVILRCVPISNHLYFYWYRQILGQKVEFLVSFYNNEISEKSEIFDDQFSVERPDGSNFTLKIRSTKLEDSAMYFCASRGQGNYGYTFGSGTRLTVV.

The V gene is TRBV5-6, the J gene TRBJ1-1; tentative D call: TRBD1 (5 bases). V gave up 3 bases and J gave up 0 bases, with 12 bases separating them. This CDR3 is built from 15 residues. The germline V gene has CDR1 SGHDT and CDR2 YYEEEE. For the CDR3, the DNA is TGTGCCAGCAGCTACAACAGGATCATGAACACTGAAGCTTTCTTT. Its protein product is CASSYNRIMNTEAFF.

The chain has TRBV9 and TRBJ2-4, with D uncertain. Looked up from germline, CDR1 is SGDLS and CDR2 is YYNGEE. This CDR3 comprises 15 residues. Trimming took 0 bases from V and 0 from J, leaving 7 bases between them. The DNA of the CDR3 is TGTGCCAGCAGCGTAGGTGGTTTAGCCAAAAACATTCAGTACTTC. It encodes CASSVGGLAKNIQYF. Using reference TRBV9 and TRBJ2-4 for the parts outside the CDR3, the full variable domain is DSGVTQTPKHLITATGQRVTLRCSPRSGDLSVYWYQQSLDQGLQFLIQYYNGEERAKGNILERFSAQQFPDLHSELNLSSLELGDSALYFCASSVGGLAKNIQYFGAGTRLSVL.

This chain links TRBV5-1 with TRBJ1-1; tentative D call: TRBD1 (6 bases). This CDR3 region has 14 residues. Germline CDR1 reads SGHRS; CDR2 reads YFSETQ. The germline V and J ends were trimmed by 3 bases and 6 bases, with 15 bases remaining between them. The CDR3 spells CASSWGAVIAEAFF. The CDR3, as DNA: TGCGCCAGCAGCTGGGGGGCCGTTATAGCTGAAGCTTTCTTT.

The chain has TRBV18 and TRBJ1-2; TRBD1 aligns across 8 bases. Germline CDR1 and CDR2: KGHSH and LQKENI. V trimming: 2 bases; J trimming: 3 bases; junction bases outside the gene matches: 2. This CDR3 is 14 amino acids long. CDR3 sequence: CASSPSGGYYGYTF. CDR3 nucleotides: TGTGCCAGCTCACCATCAGGGGGCTACTATGGCTACACCTTC. Based on the CDR3 plus reference TRBV18 and TRBJ1-2, the full variable domain is NAGVMQNPRHLVRRRGQEARLRCSPMKGHSHVYWYRQLPEEGLKFMVYLQKENIIDESGMPKERFSAEFPKEGPSILRIQQVVRGDSAAYFCASSPSGGYYGYTFGSGTRLTVV.

The chain uses TRBV30 and TRBJ2-7; 10 bases line up with TRBD2. The CDR3 extends over 15 amino acids. Germline loops: CDR1 GTSNPN, CDR2 SVGIG (reference sequence). V was clipped by 0 bases and J by 3 bases; unmatched bases: 5. This chain's CDR3 is CAWSVGLAENYEQYF. Here the CDR3 DNA reads TGTGCCTGGAGTGTCGGACTAGCGGAAAACTACGAGCAGTACTTC.